Detailed here is one T cell receptor beta chain. Its target is unknown. Indicated time point: inflamed ileum from the surgical specimen. This specimen comes from a study of T cell repertoires in ileal Crohn's disease. Trimming removed 5 bases from V and 8 bases from J, with 9 bases in between. The CDR3 is made up of 11 amino acids. Germline lookup yields CDR1 LNHDA and CDR2 SQIVND (reference sequence). Findings and caveats of the study: Compared with CD4 T cells, sorted CD8 cells carried more expanded clones.

The repertoire was sequenced with immunoSEQ multiplex PCR; TCRdb's copy has only in-frame clones and lacks some. Of 8,000 to 9,500 clones listed, almost 85% were seen once; the top ten hold about 10%. Material for sequencing was ileal tissue. V is TRBV19 and J is TRBJ1-2; TRBD1 might be the D (6 bases). The clonotype was recovered from an adult with Crohn's disease. The CDR3 here is CASSYGGGYTF. CDR3 nucleotides: TGTGCCAGTAGTTACGGGGGCGGCTACACCTTC.